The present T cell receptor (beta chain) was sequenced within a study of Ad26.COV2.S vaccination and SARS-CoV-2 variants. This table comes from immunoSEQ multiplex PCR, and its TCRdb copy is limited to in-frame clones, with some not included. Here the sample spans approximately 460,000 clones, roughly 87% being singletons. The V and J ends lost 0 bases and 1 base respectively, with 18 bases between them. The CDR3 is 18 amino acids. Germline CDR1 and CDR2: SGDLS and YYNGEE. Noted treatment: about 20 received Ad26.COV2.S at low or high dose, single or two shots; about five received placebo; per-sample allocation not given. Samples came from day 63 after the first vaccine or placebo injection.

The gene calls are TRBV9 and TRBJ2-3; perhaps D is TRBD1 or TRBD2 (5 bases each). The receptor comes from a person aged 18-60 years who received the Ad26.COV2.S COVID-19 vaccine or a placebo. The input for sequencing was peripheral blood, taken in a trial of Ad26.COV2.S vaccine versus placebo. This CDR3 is CASSVEGEGPWGTDTQYF. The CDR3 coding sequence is TGTGCCAGCAGCGTAGAAGGAGAGGGGCCGTGGGGCACAGATACGCAGTATTTT.